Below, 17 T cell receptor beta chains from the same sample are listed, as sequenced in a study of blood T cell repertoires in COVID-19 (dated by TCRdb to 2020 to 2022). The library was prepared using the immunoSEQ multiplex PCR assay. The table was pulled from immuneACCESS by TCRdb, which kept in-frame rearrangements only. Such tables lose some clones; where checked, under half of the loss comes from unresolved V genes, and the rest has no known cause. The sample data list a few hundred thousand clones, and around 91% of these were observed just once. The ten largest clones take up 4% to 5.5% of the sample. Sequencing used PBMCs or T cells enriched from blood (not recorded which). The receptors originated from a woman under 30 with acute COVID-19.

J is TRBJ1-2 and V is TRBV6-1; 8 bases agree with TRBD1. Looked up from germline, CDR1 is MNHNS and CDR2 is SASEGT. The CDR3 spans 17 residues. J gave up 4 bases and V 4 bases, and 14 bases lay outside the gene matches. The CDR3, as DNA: TGTGCCAGCAGTGCCGGCAGGACAGGGAAGGTGGGCTATGGCTACACCTTC. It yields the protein CASSAGRTGKVGYGYTF.

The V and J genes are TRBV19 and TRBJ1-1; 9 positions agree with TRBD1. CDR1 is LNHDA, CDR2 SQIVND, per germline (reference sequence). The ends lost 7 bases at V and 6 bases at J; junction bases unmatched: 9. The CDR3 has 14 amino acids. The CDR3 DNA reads TGTGCCAGTATTCAAACAGGGGGCGAGGCTGAAGCTTTCTTT. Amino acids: CASIQTGGEAEAFF.

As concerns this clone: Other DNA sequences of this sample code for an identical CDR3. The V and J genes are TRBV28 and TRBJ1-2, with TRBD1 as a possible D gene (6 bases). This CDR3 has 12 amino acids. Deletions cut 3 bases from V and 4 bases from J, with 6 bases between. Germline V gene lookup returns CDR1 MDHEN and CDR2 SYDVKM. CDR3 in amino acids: CASSFRGYGYTF. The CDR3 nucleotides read TGTGCCAGCAGTTTCAGGGGCTATGGCTACACCTTC.

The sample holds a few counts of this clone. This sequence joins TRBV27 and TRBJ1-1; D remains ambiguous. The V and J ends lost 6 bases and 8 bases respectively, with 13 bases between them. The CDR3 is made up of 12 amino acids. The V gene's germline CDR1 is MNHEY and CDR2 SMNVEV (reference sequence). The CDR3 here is CASRGSPYEAFF. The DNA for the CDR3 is TGTGCCAGCAGGGGGAGTCCCTACGAAGCTTTCTTT.

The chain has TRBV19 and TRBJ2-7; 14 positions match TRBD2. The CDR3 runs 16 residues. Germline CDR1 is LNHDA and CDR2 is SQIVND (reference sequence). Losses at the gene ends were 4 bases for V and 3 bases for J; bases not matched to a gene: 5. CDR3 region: CASSKRGTSGSYEQYF. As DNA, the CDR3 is TGTGCCAGTAGTAAGAGGGGGACTAGCGGGAGCTACGAGCAGTACTTC.

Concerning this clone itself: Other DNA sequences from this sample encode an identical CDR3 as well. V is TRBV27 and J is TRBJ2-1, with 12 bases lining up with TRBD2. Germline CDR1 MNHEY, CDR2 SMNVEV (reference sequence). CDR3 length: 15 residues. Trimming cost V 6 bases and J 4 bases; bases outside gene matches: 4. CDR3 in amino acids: CASRVGTSGYNEQFF. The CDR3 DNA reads TGTGCCAGCAGGGTGGGGACTAGCGGGTACAATGAGCAGTTCTTC.

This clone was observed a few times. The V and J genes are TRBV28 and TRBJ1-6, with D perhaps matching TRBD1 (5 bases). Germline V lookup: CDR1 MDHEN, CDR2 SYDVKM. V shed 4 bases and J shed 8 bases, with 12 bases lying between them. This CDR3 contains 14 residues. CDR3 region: CASSSAEGHSPLHF. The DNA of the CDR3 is TGTGCCAGCAGTTCGGCGGAGGGGCATTCACCCCTCCACTTT.

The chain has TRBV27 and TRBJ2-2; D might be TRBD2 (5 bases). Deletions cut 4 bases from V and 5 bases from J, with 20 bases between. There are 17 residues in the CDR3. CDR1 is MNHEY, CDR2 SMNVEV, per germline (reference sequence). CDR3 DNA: TGTGCCAGCAGTTCGATCCCCCTAGCAGATATGACCGGGGAGCTGTTTTTT. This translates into CASSSIPLADMTGELFF.

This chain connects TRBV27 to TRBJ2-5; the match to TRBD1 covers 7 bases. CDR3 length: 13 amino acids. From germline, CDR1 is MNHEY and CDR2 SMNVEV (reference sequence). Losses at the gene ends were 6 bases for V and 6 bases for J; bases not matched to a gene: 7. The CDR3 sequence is CASSPTGKKTQYF. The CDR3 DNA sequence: TGTGCCAGCAGCCCGACAGGGAAGAAGACCCAGTACTTC.

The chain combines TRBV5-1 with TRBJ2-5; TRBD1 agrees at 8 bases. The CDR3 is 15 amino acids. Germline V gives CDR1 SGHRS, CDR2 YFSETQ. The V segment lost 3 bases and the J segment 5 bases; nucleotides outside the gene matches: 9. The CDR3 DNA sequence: TGCGCCAGCAGCTCTCAGGGGGCCTCAGGGGAGACCCAGTACTTC. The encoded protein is CASSSQGASGETQYF.

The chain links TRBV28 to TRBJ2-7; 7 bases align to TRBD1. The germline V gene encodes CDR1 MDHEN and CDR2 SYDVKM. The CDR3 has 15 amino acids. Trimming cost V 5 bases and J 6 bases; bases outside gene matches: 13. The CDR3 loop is CASSPPGTARGEQYF. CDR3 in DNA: TGTGCCAGCAGTCCGCCCGGGACAGCCCGGGGCGAGCAGTACTTC.

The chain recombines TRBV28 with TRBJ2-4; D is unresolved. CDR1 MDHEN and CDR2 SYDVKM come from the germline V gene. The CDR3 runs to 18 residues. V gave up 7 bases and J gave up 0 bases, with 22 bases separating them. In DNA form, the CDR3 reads TGTGCCAGCAAGAGTGGCACTGCGCCACAGCTAGCCAAAAACATTCAGTACTTC. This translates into CASKSGTAPQLAKNIQYF.

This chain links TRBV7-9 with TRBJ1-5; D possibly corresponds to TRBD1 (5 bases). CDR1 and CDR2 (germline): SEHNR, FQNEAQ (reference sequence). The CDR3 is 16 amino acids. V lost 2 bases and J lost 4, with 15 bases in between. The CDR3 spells CASSLSPGEINQPQHF. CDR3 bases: TGTGCCAGCAGCTTAAGTCCGGGGGAGATTAATCAGCCCCAGCATTTT.

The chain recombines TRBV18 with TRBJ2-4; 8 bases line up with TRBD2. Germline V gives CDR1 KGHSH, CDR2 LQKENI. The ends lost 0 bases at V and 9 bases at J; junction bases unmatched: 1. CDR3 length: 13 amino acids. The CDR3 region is CASSPPSGSIQYF. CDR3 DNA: TGTGCCAGCTCACCACCAAGCGGGAGCATTCAGTACTTC.

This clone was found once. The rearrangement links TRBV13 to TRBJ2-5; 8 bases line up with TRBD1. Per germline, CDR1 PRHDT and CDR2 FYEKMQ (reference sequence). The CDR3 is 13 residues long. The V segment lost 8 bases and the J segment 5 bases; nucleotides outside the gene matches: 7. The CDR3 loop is CASSTGVGETQYF. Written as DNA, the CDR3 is TGTGCCAGCTCGACAGGGGTAGGGGAGACCCAGTACTTC.

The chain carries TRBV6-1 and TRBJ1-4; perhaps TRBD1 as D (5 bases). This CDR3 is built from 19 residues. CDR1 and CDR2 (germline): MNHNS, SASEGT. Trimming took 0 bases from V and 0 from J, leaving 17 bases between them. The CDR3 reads CASSEAVLGGSATNEKLFF. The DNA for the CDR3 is TGTGCCAGCAGTGAAGCAGTTTTGGGGGGATCTGCAACTAATGAAAAACTGTTTTTT.

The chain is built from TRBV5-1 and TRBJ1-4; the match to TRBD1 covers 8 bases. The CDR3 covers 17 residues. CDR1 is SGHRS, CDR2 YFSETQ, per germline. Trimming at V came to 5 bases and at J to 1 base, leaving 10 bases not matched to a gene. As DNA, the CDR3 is TGCGCCAGCAGTTCGACAGGGGCCTTAGTAACTAATGAAAAACTGTTTTTT. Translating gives CASSSTGALVTNEKLFF.